Listed below are T cell receptor beta chains from one sample, sequenced in a study of graft-versus-host responses after intestinal transplantation. These TCRs are of unknown antigen specificity. Clones were read by immunoSEQ multiplex PCR, and TCRdb kept only the in-frame ones, dropping some. The data hold roughly 110,000 clones, with 80% to 90% observed a single time. The starting material was unstimulated CD4+ T cells sorted from spleen or lymph node cells, obtained before transplant. These receptors originate from a human donor who was the organ donor for an intestinal transplant. Each CDR3 is given with its conserved first and last residue. Fields, in order: D gene, V gene, J gene, clone size, CDR3 protein, CDR3 DNA. The D gene is left open where the match is weak. The size field is filled for only some rows; it gives once, few, many or a size class.

d_call: TRBD1; v_call: TRBV6-5; j_call: TRBJ1-4; clone_size: NA; cdr3_aa: CASSRRQGGEKLFF; cdr3_nt: TGTGCCAGCAGCCGACGACAGGGGGGTGAAAAACTGTTTTTT
d_call: NA; v_call: TRBV4-1; j_call: TRBJ1-5; clone_size: NA; cdr3_aa: CASSHPAGGYQPQHF; cdr3_nt: TGCGCCAGCAGCCATCCCGCGGGAGGGTATCAGCCCCAGCATTTT
d_call: NA; v_call: TRBV10-3; j_call: TRBJ1-2; clone_size: NA; cdr3_aa: CAISESSGSYGYTF; cdr3_nt: TGTGCCATCAGTGAGTCGAGCGGATCGTATGGCTACACCTTC
d_call: TRBD2; v_call: TRBV12-5; j_call: TRBJ2-1; clone_size: NA; cdr3_aa: CASGNRPGLAAIKVGSYNEQFF; cdr3_nt: TGTGCTAGTGGTAACAGACCGGGACTAGCGGCCATTAAAGTGGGCTCCTACAATGAGCAGTTCTTC
d_call: TRBD2; v_call: TRBV4-2; j_call: TRBJ2-7; clone_size: NA; cdr3_aa: CASSQTLAGGYEQYF; cdr3_nt: TGTGCCAGCAGCCAAACCCTAGCGGGAGGTTACGAGCAGTACTTC
d_call: NA; v_call: TRBV4-1; j_call: TRBJ1-6; clone_size: NA; cdr3_aa: CASSPTPGRINNSPLHF; cdr3_nt: TGCGCCAGCAGCCCGACACCGGGACGGATTAATAATTCACCCCTCCACTTT
d_call: TRBD2; v_call: TRBV7-2; j_call: TRBJ2-1; clone_size: NA; cdr3_aa: CASSSWEAGGPVNEQFF; cdr3_nt: TGTGCCAGCAGCTCCTGGGAAGCGGGAGGGCCTGTCAATGAGCAGTTCTTC
d_call: NA; v_call: TRBV6-1; j_call: TRBJ1-6; clone_size: NA; cdr3_aa: CASRAQNSPLHF; cdr3_nt: TGTGCCAGCAGGGCACAGAATTCACCCCTCCACTTT
d_call: TRBD2; v_call: TRBV11-3; j_call: TRBJ2-7; clone_size: few; cdr3_aa: CASSGQGTSGSYEQYF; cdr3_nt: TGTGCCAGCAGCGGCCAAGGGACTAGCGGGAGCTACGAGCAGTACTTC
d_call: NA; v_call: TRBV5-5; j_call: TRBJ1-4; clone_size: NA; cdr3_aa: CASSNLPGPQQATNEKLFF; cdr3_nt: TGTGCCAGCAGCAATCTGCCCGGTCCCCAGCAAGCAACTAATGAAAAACTGTTTTTT
d_call: NA; v_call: TRBV7-9; j_call: TRBJ1-4; clone_size: NA; cdr3_aa: CASSYQPGTGYEKLFF; cdr3_nt: TGTGCCAGCAGCTACCAGCCGGGCACGGGCTACGAAAAACTGTTTTTT